This T cell receptor beta chain was identified in a study of blood T cell repertoires in COVID-19. Study summary: Donors in the United States, Italy and Spain gave samples during acute or convalescent COVID-19. T cells, B-cell-depleted T cells, or PBMCs provided the cDNA or gDNA that served as material.

Patients from Seattle were sampled longitudinally, starting during active infection. The V end lost 7 bases, the J end lost 0 bases, and 8 bases lay between the germline ends. Germline CDR1 SQVTM, CDR2 ANQGSEA. The CDR3 extends over 12 amino acids. As handled by the study authors: Amplification with reference gene primers provided the estimates of nucleated cell counts. Produced via immunoSEQ multiplex PCR; TCRdb's table is partial and in-frame only. V, J and clone size are those of that table, while D and trimming were read from the DNA. The sample holds around 190,000 clones, roughly 81% seen once. The clonotype originates from a woman in her forties with COVID-19, enrolled during active disease. The material sequenced was peripheral blood. The chain uses TRBV29-1 and TRBJ2-3, with D possibly TRBD2 on 6 matching bases. CDR3 protein: CSGDSSTDTQYF. Here the CDR3 DNA reads TGCAGCGGGGACTCGAGCACAGATACGCAGTATTTT.